This T cell receptor (beta chain) is from a study of low-dose radiotherapy and immunotherapy resistance in tumors. About the study: Radiation delivery to Cohort 1 consisted of 0.5 Gy per fraction every 2 weeks, summing to 6.5 Gy.

Time point specified: after trial treatment. Sample treatment: LDRT plus nivolumab, ipilimumab, low-dose cyclophosphamide and aspirin (RACIN trial). This clonotype was counted many times. First-strand cDNA relied on TRAV- and TRBV-specific primers spanning alpha and beta chains. The TCRs were subjected to amplification over 20 PCR cycles employing a constant-region primer in conjunction with a V-primer adapter. One entry per CDR3 protein results from TCRdb running MiXCR on the reads. The table includes about 39,000 distinct CDR3 sequences, around 21% detected once. V lost 6 bases and J lost 5, with 8 bases in between. Germline CDR1 LNHDA, CDR2 SQIVND (reference sequence). The CDR3 is made up of 11 amino acids.

The chain employs TRBV19 and TRBJ2-7; no reliable D call. This receptor was identified in a female donor with ovarian cancer. The specimen was PBMCs, collected after low-dose radiotherapy plus immunotherapy. CDR3 residues: CASRNGDEQYF. The CDR3 DNA reads TGTGCCAGTAGGAACGGTGACGAGCAGTACTTC.